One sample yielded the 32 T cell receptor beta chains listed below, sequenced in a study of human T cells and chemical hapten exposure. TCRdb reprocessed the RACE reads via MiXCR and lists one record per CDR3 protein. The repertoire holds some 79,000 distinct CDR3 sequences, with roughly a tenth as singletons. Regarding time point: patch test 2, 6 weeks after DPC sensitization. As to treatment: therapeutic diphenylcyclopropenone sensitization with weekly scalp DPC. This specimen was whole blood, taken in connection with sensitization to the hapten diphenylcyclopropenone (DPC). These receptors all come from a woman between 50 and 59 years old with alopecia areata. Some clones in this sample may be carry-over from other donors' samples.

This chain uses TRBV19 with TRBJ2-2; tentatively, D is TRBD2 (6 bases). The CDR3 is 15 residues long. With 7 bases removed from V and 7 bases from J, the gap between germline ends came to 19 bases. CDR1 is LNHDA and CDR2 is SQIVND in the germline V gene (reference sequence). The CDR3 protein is CASTLSSGPGGELFF. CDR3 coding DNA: TGTGCCAGTACCCTATCCAGCGGGCCTGGCGGGGAGCTGTTTTTT.

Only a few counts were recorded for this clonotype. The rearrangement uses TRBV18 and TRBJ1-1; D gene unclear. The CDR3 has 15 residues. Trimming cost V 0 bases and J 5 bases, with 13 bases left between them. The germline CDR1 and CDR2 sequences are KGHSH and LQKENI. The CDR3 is CASSPPGSSRTEAFF. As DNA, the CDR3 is TGTGCCAGCTCACCACCGGGCAGTTCAAGAACTGAAGCTTTCTTT.

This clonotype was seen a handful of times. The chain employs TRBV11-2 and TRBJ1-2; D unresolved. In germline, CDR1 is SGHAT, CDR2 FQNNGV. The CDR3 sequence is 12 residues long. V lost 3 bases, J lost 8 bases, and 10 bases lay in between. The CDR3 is CASSFNKEGYTF. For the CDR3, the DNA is TGTGCCAGCAGCTTTAATAAGGAAGGCTACACCTTC.

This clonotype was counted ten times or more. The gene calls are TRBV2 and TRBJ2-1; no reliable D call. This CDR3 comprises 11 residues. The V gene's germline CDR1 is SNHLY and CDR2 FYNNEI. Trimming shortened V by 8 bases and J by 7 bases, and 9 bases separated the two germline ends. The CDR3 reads CASHNRNEQFF. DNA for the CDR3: TGTGCCAGCCACAACCGAAATGAGCAGTTCTTC.

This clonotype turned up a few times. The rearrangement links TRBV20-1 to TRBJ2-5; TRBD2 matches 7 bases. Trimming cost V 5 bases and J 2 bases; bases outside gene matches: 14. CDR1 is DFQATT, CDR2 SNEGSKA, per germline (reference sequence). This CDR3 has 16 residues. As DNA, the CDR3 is TGCAGTGCTCGCCGGGGTGGCGGGAGCGGGCAAGAGACCCAGTACTTC. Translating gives CSARRGGGSGQETQYF.

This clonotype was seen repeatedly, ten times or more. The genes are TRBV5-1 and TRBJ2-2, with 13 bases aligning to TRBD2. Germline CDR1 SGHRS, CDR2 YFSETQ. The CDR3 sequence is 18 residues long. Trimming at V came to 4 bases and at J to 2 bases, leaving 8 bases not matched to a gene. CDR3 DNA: TGCGCCAGCAGCCAGGGACTAGCGGGAATGGTAAACACCGGGGAGCTGTTTTTT. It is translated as CASSQGLAGMVNTGELFF.

The CDR3 sequence: CASSFPGGAFQETQYF. The CDR3 DNA reads as TGTGCCAGCAGTTTCCCCGGGGGGGCATTCCAAGAGACCCAGTACTTC. The V call is TRBV28, the J call TRBJ2-5; TRBD2 matches 8 bases. V shed 3 bases, J shed 1 base, and the junction held 7 bases outside the gene matches. Germline CDR1 MDHEN, CDR2 SYDVKM. The CDR3 length is 16 residues. Variable domain in full (rest from reference TRBV28 and TRBJ2-5): DVKVTQSSRYLVKRTGEKVFLECVQDMDHENMFWYRQDPGLGLRLIYFSYDVKMKEKGDIPEGYSVSREKKERFSLILESASTNQTSMYLCASSFPGGAFQETQYFGPGTRLLVL.

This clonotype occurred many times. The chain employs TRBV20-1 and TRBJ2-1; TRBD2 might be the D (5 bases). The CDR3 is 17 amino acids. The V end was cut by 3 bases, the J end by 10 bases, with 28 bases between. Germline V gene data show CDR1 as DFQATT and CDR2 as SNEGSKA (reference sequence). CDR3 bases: TGCAGTGCTAGGTCATTAAGCGGAGCCCGGGGAACATGGGAGCAGTTCTTC. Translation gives CSARSLSGARGTWEQFF.

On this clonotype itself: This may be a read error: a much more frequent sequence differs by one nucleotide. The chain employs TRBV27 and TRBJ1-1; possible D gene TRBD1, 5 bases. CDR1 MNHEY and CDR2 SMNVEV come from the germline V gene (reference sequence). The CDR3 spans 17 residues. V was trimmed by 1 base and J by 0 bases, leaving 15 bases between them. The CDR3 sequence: CASSLLGRVTMNTEAFF. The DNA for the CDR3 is TGTGCCAGCAGTTTATTGGGCAGGGTAACCATGAACACTGAAGCTTTCTTT.

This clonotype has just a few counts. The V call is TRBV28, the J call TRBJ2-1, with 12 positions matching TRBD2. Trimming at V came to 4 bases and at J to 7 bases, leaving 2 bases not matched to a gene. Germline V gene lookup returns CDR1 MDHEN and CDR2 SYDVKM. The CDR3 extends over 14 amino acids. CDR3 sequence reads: CASSSTSGSNEQFF. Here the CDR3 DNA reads TGTGCCAGCAGTTCGACTAGCGGGAGTAATGAGCAGTTCTTC.

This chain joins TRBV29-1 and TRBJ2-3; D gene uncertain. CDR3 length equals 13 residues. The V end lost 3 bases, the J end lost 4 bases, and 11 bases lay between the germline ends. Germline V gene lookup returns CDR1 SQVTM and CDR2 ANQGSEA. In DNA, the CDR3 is TGCAGCGTTGAGTCGAATAGAGCAGATACGCAGTATTTT. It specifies CSVESNRADTQYF.

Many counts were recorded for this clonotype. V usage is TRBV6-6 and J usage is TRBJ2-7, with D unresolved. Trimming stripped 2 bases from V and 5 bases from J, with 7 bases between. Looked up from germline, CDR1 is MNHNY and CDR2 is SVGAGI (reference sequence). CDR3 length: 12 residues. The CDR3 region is CASSYDFNEQYF. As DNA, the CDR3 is TGTGCCAGCAGTTACGATTTCAACGAGCAGTACTTC.

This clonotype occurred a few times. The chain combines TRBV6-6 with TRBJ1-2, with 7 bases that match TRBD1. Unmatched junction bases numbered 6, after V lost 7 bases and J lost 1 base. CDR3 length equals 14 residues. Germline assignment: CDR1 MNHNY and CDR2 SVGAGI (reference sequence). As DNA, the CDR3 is TGTGCCAGCAATATAGGACAGGTTAACTATGGCTACACCTTC. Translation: CASNIGQVNYGYTF.

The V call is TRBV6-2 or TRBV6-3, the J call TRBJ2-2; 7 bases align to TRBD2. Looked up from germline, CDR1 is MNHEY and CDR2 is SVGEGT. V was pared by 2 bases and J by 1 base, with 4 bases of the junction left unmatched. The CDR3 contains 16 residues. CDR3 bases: TGTGCCAGCAGTTACGCCATAGCGGGGAACACCGGGGAGCTGTTTTTT. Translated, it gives CASSYAIAGNTGELFF.

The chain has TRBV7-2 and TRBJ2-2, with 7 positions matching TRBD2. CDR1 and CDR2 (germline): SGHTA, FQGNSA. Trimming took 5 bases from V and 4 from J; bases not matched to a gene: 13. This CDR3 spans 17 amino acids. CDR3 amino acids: CASSLEWGTKITGELFF. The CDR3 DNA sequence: TGTGCCAGCAGCCTAGAGTGGGGGACTAAGATCACCGGGGAGCTGTTTTTT.

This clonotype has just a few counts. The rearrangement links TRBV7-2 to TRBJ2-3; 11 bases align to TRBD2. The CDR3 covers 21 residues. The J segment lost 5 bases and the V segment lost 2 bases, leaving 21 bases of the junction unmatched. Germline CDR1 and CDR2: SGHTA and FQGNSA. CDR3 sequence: CASSLRGQGQSWLAGGDTQYF. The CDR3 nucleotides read TGTGCCAGCAGCTTACGAGGACAGGGGCAGTCCTGGCTAGCGGGAGGAGATACGCAGTATTTT.

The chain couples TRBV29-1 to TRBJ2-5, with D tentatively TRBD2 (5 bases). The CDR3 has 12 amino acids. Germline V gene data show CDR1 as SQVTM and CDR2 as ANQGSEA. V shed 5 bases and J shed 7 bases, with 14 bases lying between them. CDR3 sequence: CSVIAGIGTQYF. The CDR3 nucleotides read TGCAGCGTTATTGCGGGCATAGGGACCCAGTACTTC. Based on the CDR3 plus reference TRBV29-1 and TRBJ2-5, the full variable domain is SAVISQKPSRDICQRGTSLTIQCQVDSQVTMMFWYRQQPGQSLTLIATANQGSEATYESGFVIDKFPISRPNLTFSTLTVSNMSPEDSSIYLCSVIAGIGTQYFGPGTRLLVL.

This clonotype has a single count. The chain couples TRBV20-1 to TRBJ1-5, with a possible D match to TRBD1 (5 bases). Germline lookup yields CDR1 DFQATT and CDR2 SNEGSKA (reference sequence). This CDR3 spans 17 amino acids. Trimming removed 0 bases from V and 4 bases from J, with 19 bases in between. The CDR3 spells CSARDHRLDIRNQPQHF. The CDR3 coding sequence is TGCAGTGCTAGAGATCACAGGCTAGATATACGAAATCAGCCCCAGCATTTT.

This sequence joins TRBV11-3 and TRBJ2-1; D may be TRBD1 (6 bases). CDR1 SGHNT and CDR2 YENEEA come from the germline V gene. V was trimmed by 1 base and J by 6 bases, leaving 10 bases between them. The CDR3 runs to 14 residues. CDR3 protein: CASSLARGFNEQFF. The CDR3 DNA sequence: TGTGCCAGCAGCTTAGCCAGGGGATTCAATGAGCAGTTCTTC.

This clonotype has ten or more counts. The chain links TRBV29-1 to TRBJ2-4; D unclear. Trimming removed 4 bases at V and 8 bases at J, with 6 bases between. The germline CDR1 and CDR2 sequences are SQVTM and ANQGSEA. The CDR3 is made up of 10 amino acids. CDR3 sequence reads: CSVGDDIQYF. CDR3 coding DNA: TGCAGCGTTGGGGATGACATTCAGTACTTC.

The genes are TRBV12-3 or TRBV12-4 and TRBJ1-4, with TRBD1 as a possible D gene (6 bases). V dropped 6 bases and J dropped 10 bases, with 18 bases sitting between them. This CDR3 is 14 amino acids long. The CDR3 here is CASSDGQSVGKLFF. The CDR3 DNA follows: TGTGCCAGCAGCGACGGACAGTCGGTTGGAAAACTGTTTTTT.

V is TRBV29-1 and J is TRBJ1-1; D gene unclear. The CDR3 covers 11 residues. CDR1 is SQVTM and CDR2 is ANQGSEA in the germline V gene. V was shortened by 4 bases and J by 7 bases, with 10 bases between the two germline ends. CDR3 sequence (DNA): TGCAGCGTTGTATTAACGGGTGAAGCTTTCTTT. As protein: CSVVLTGEAFF.

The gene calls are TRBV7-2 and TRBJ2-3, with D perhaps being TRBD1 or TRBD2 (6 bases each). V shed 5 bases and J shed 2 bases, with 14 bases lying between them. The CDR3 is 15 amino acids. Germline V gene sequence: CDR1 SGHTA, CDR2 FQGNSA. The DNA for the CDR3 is TGTGCCAGCAGCCCCGCGGGACACTTCACAGATACGCAGTATTTT. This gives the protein CASSPAGHFTDTQYF.

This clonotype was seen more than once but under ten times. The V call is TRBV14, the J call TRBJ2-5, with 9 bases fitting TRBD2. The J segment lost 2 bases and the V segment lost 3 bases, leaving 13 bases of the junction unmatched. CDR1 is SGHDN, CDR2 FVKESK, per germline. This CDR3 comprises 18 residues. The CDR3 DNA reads TGTGCCAGCAGCCAGCTACATGGGGGGACTAGCAGTCAAGAGACCCAGTACTTC. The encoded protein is CASSQLHGGTSSQETQYF. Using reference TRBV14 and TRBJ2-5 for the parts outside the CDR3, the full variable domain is EAGVTQFPSHSVIEKGQTVTLRCDPISGHDNLYWYRRVMGKEIKFLLHFVKESKQDESGMPNNRFLAERTGGTYSTLKVQPAELEDSGVYFCASSQLHGGTSSQETQYFGPGTRLLVL.

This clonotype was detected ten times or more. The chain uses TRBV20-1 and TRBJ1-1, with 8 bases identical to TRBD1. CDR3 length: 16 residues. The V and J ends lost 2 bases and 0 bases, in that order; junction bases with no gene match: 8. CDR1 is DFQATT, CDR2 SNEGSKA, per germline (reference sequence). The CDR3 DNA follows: TGCAGTGCTAGAAAGAGAAGGACAGGGCTGAACACTGAAGCTTTCTTT. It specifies CSARKRRTGLNTEAFF.

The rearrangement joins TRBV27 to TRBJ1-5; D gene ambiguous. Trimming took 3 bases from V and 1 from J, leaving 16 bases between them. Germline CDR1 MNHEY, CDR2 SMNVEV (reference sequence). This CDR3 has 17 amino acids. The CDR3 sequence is CASSFLLKGMSNQPQHF. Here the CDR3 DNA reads TGTGCCAGCAGTTTCTTATTGAAAGGGATGAGCAATCAGCCCCAGCATTTT.

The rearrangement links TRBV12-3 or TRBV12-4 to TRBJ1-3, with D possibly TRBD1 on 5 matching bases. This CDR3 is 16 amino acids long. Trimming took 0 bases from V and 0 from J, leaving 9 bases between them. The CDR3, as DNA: TGTGCCAGCAGTTTAGCGCTCGGGGGCTCTGGAAACACCATATATTTT. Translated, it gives CASSLALGGSGNTIYF.

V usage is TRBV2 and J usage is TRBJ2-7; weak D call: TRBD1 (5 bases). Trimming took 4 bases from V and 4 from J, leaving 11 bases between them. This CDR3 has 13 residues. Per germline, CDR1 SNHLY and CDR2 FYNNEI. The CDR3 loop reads CASSAGHLYEQYF. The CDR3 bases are TGTGCCAGCAGTGCCGGACACCTATACGAGCAGTACTTC.

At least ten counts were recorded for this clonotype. The CDR3 loop reads CASSEVGGYEQYF. The CDR3 DNA is TGTGCCAGCAGTGAAGTCGGGGGTTACGAGCAGTACTTC. The V call is TRBV6-1, the J call TRBJ2-7, with a weak D call TRBD2 (6 bases). V was clipped by 1 base and J by 4 bases, with 8 bases between them. Germline V gives CDR1 MNHNS, CDR2 SASEGT. This CDR3 has 13 residues.

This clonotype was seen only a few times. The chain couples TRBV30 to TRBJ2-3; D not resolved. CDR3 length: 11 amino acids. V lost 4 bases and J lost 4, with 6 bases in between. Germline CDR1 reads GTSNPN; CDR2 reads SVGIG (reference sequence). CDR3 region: CAWTSADTQYF. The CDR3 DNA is TGTGCCTGGACATCTGCAGATACGCAGTATTTT.

CDR3 protein: CASSKTGGDQPQHF. In DNA form, the CDR3 reads TGTGCCAGCAGCAAGACAGGGGGCGATCAGCCCCAGCATTTT. The J gene is TRBJ1-5, the V gene TRBV7-9; 10 positions agree with TRBD1. Trimming at V came to 5 bases and at J to 5 bases, leaving 3 bases not matched to a gene. This CDR3 is 14 amino acids long. The germline CDR1 and CDR2 sequences are SEHNR and FQNEAQ (reference sequence). Variable domain in full (rest from reference TRBV7-9 and TRBJ1-5): DTGVSQNPRHKITKRGQNVTFRCDPISEHNRLYWYRQTLGQGPEFLTYFQNEAQLEKSRLLSDRFSAERPKGSFSTLEIQRTEQGDSAMYLCASSKTGGDQPQHFGDGTRLSIL.

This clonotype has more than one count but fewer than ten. DNA for the CDR3: TGTGCCAGCAGTCTTCGTTTTTGGAACACTGAAGCTTTCTTT. It codes for CASSLRFWNTEAFF. The chain carries TRBV6-1 and TRBJ1-1; D remains unclear. From germline, CDR1 is MNHNS and CDR2 SASEGT. Deletions cut 5 bases from V and 1 base from J, with 11 bases between. CDR3 size: 14 residues.